This TCR beta chain was sequenced for a study of OX40 agonist ivuxolimab in advanced cancers. The CDR3 spans 15 residues. Germline-derived CDR1 and CDR2 are MNHEY and SMNVEV (reference sequence). V was trimmed by 3 bases and J by 1 base, leaving 11 bases between them. Individuals having autoimmune disease history or systemic immunosuppression were not enrolled. On cycle 4 day 1 and cycle 7 day 1, as well as at baseline, blood was sampled. The method was immunoSEQ multiplex PCR; TCRdb's version includes in-frame clones alone and lacks a portion of them. In the table there are 100,000 to 150,000 clones, around 92% of which are singletons.

This receptor was taken from an adult with an advanced solid tumor such as melanoma, head and neck, liver or kidney cancer. V and J are TRBV27 and TRBJ2-3; no definite D call. Sequenced here: CD4+ or CD8+ T cells sorted from blood, sampled in a trial of the OX40 agonist ivuxolimab. The CDR3 DNA follows: TGTGCCAGCAGTTTGGGTAGGGTGGGCACAGATACGCAGTATTTT. Translated, it gives CASSLGRVGTDTQYF.